The clone carrying this TCR beta chain was counted many times. This entry comes from a study of response to subunit inactivated influenza vaccine. TCRdb reanalysed the RT-PCR reads using MiXCR and keeps one entry per CDR3 protein. Of 800,000 to 1,000,000 distinct CDR3 sequences listed, 21% are singletons. V shed 0 bases and J shed 2 bases, with 12 bases lying between them. Germline loops: CDR1 SGHRS, CDR2 YFSETQ. The CDR3 covers 15 residues. The chain joins TRBV5-1 to TRBJ2-7, with D perhaps assigned TRBD1 or TRBD2 (5 bases each). The TCR originated in a man aged 45-60 years who received an inactivated influenza vaccine. The starting material was PBMCs from blood, obtained 5 days after vaccination. The CDR3 coding sequence is TGCGCCAGCAGCTTGGCCGAGGGACCAACCTACGAGCAGTACTTC. Translating it yields CASSLAEGPTYEQYF. Full variable domain (missing parts from reference TRBV5-1 and TRBJ2-7): KAGVTQTPRYLIKTRGQQVTLSCSPISGHRSVSWYQQTPGQGLQFLFEYFSETQRNKGNFPGRFSGRQFSNSRSEMNVSTLELGDSALYLCASSLAEGPTYEQYFGPGTRLTVT.